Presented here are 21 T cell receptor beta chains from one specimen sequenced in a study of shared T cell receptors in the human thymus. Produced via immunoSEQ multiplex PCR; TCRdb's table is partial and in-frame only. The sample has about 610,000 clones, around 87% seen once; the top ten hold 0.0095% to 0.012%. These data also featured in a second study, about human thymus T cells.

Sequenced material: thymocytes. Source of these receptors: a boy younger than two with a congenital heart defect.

In nucleotides, the CDR3 is TGTGCCAGCAGTCGGGGGACAGGGGGCGAAGATGAAGCTTTCTTT. Amino acids: CASSRGTGGEDEAFF. V and J are TRBV4-2 and TRBJ1-1; TRBD1 agrees at 12 bases. The CDR3 has 15 amino acids. V lost 6 bases and J lost 7; bases outside the gene matches: 9. CDR1 and CDR2 (germline): LGHNA, YNFKEQ.

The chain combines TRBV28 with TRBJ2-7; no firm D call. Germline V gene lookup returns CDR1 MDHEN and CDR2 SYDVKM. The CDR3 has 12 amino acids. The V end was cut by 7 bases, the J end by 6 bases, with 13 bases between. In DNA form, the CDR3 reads TGTGCCAGCATCCTACGTTGTACCGAGCAGTACTTC. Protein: CASILRCTEQYF.

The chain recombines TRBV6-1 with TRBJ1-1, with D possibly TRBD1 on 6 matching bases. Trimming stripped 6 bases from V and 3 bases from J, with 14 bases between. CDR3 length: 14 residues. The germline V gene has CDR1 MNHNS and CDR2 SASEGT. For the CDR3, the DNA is TGTGCCAGCAGAACAGGGTCGTGGGACACTGAAGCTTTCTTT. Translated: CASRTGSWDTEAFF.

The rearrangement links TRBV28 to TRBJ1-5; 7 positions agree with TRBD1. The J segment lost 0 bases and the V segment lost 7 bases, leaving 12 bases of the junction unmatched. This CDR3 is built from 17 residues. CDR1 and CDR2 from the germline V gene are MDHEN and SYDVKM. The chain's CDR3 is CASTREGDRVSNQPQHF. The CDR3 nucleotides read TGTGCCAGCACCAGAGAAGGGGACAGAGTTAGCAATCAGCCCCAGCATTTT.

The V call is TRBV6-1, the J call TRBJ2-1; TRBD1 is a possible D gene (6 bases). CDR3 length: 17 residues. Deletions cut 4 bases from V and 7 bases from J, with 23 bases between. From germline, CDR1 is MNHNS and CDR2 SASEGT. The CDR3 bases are TGTGCCAGCAGTGCGTCTCCGGGACACCTTAGGCCAAATGAGCAGTTCTTC. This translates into CASSASPGHLRPNEQFF.

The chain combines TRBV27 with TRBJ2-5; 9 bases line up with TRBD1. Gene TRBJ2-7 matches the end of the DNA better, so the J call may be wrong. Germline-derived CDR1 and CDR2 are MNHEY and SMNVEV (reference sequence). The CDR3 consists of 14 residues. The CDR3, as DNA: TGTGCCAGCACCAACGACAGGGGGTCTGTCGAGCAGTACTTC. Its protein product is CASTNDRGSVEQYF.

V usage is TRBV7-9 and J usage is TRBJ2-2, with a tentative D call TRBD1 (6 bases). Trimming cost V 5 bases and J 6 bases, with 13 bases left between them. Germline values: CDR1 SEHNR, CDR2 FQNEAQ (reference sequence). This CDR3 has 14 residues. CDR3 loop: CASSDAGVAGELFF. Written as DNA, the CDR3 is TGTGCCAGCAGCGACGCAGGGGTGGCCGGGGAGCTGTTTTTT. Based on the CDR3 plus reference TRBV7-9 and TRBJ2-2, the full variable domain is DTGVSQNPRHKITKRGQNVTFRCDPISEHNRLYWYRQTLGQGPEFLTYFQNEAQLEKSRLLSDRFSAERPKGSFSTLEIQRTEQGDSAMYLCASSDAGVAGELFFGEGSRLTVL.

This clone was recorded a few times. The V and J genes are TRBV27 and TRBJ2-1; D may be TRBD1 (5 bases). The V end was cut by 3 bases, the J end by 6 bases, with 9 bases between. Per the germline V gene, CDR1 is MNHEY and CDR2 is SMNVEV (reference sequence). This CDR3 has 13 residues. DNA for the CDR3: TGTGCCAGCAGTTTGACAGCCCCCAATGAGCAGTTCTTC. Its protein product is CASSLTAPNEQFF.

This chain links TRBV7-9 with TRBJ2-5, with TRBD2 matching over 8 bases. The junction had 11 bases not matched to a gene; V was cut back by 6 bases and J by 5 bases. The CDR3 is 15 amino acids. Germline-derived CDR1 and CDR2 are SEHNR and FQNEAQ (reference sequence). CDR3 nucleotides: TGTGCCAGCAGTCATACCGAAGGACTAGCCGAGACCCAGTACTTC. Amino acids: CASSHTEGLAETQYF.

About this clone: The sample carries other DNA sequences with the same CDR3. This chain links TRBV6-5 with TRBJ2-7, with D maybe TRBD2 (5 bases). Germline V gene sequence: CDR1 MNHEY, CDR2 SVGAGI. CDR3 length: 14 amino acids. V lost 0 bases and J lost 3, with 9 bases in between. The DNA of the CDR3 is TGTGCCAGCAGTTACTCGAGGGTAAGCTACGAGCAGTACTTC. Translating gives CASSYSRVSYEQYF.

The CDR3 protein is CASSPPGLVSPGQYF. The CDR3 DNA sequence: TGTGCCAGCAGCCCGCCGGGACTAGTGAGCCCGGGGCAGTACTTC. The chain links TRBV5-5 to TRBJ2-7, with TRBD2 matching over 8 bases. The CDR3 has 15 amino acids. Looked up from germline, CDR1 is SGHKS and CDR2 is YYEKEE (reference sequence). Trimming removed 4 bases from V and 9 bases from J; junction bases left unmatched: 15.

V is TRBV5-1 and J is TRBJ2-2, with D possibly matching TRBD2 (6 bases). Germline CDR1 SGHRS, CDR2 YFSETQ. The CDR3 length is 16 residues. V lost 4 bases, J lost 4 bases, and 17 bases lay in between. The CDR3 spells CASSRLVPLGTGELFF. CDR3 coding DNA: TGCGCCAGCAGCCGACTAGTGCCTCTGGGCACCGGGGAGCTGTTTTTT.

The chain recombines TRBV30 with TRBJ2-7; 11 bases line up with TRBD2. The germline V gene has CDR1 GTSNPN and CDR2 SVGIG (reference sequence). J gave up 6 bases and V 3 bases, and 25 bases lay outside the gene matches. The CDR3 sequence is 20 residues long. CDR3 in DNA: TGTGCCTGGAGGGCGGGACTAGCGGCGGGTCGTCAGGGGGGAAATCGCGAGCAGTACTTC. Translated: CAWRAGLAAGRQGGNREQYF.

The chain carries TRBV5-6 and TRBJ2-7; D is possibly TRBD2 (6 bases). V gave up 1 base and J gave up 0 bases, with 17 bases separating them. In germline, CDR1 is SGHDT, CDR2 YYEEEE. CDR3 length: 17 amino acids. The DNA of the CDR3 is TGTGCCAGCAGCTTGCTGGCGGGACTTCCCAGCTCCTACGAGCAGTACTTC. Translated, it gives CASSLLAGLPSSYEQYF.

The CDR3 sequence is CASGGYDEQYF. Written as DNA, the CDR3 is TGTGCCAGCGGGGGGTACGACGAGCAGTACTTC. The chain links TRBV27 to TRBJ2-7; possible D gene TRBD2, 6 bases. Germline CDR1 MNHEY, CDR2 SMNVEV (reference sequence). This CDR3 spans 11 amino acids. Trimming shortened V by 8 bases and J by 5 bases, and 10 bases separated the two germline ends.

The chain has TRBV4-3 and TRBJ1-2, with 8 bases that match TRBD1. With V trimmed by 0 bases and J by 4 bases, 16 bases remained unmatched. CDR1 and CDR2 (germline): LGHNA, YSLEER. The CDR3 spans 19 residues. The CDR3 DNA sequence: TGCGCCAGCAGCCAAGATCCGAAGGACAGGGTACCCCCTGGCTATGGCTACACCTTC. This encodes CASSQDPKDRVPPGYGYTF.

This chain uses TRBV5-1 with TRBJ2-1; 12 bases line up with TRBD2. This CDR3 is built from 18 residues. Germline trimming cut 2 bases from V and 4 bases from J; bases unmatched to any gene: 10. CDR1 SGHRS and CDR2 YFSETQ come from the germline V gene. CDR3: CASSFRRLAGVVYNEQFF. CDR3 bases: TGCGCCAGCAGCTTTAGGAGACTAGCGGGAGTGGTGTACAATGAGCAGTTCTTC.

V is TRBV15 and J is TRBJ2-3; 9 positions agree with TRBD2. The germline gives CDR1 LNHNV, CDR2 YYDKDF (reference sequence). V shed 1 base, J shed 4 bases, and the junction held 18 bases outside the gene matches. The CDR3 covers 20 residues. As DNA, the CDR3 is TGTGCCACCAGCAGAGCCCCGTCTGGACTAGCGCCCTCCCCTCCAGATACGCAGTATTTT. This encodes CATSRAPSGLAPSPPDTQYF.

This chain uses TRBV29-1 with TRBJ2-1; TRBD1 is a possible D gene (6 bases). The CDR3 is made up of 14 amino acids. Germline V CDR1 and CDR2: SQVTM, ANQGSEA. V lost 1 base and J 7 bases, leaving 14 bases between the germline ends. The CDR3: CSVEGRGKGNEQFF. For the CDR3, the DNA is TGCAGCGTTGAAGGCAGGGGTAAAGGGAATGAGCAGTTCTTC.

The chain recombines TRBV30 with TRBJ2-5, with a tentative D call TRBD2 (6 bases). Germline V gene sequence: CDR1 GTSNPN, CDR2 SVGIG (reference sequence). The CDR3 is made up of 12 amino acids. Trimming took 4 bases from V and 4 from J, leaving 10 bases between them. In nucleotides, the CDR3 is TGTGCCTGGATGGGTAGCGGAGAGACCCAGTACTTC. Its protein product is CAWMGSGETQYF.

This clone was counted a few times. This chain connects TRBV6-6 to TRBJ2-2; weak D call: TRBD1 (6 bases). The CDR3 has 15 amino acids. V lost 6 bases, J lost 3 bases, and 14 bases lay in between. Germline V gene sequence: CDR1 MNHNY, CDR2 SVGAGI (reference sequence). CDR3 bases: TGTGCCAGCAGCCAGGACAGTACAGACACCGGGGAGCTGTTTTTT. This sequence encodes CASSQDSTDTGELFF.